This TCR beta chain comes out of a study of beta chain features in type 1 diabetes. Points on this clone: Its antigen is not known.

Purity exceeded 98% in all sorted populations. Whole-study findings and limits: In every one of the four CD4+ subsets, TCRB CDR3s were moderately but significantly shorter in Type 1 diabetes patients.

Investigators reverse transcribed all isolated RNA, so they sequenced expressed TCRB transcripts. Assay: immunoSEQ multiplex PCR; the TCRdb copy retains only in-frame clones and omits some. The sample holds some 360,000 clones; roughly 9.8% are singletons and the top ten take 0.45% to 0.65%. Sequencing was carried out using central memory CD4+ T cells from blood. This clonotype was obtained from a man aged 25-40 years with type 1 diabetes.

In DNA form, the CDR3 reads TGTGCCAGTAGTACTGGCTTCGGGACAGGGGTTCCGAAGACCCAGTACTTC. Its protein is CASSTGFGTGVPKTQYF. The V and J genes are TRBV19 and TRBJ2-5, with 10 nucleotides matching TRBD1. The CDR3 consists of 17 residues. The germline gives CDR1 LNHDA, CDR2 SQIVND (reference sequence). Trimming at V came to 4 bases and at J to 6 bases, leaving 14 bases not matched to a gene. Based on the CDR3 plus reference TRBV19 and TRBJ2-5, the full variable domain is DGGITQSPKYLFRKEGQNVTLSCEQNLNHDAMYWYRQDPGQGLRLIYYSQIVNDFQKGDIAEGYSVSREKKESFPLTVTSAQKNPTAFYLCASSTGFGTGVPKTQYFGPGTRLLVL.